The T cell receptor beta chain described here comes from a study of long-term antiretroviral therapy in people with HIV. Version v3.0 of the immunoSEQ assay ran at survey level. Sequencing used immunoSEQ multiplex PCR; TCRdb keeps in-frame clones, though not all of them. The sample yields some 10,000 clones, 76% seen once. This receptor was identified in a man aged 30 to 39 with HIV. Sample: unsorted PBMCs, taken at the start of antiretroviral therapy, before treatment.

For the CDR3, the DNA is TGTGCCAGCAGTTACAGCTACAATGAGCAGTTCTTC. It codes for CASSYSYNEQFF. The chain recombines TRBV6-6 with TRBJ2-1; D ambiguous. From germline, CDR1 is MNHNY and CDR2 SVGAGI (reference sequence). This CDR3 region has 12 residues. V lost 2 bases, J lost 3 bases, and 2 bases lay in between.